These 27 T cell receptor beta chains were sequenced from one sample in a study of molecular identifiers for immune sequencing clone quantification. MiXCR was run by TCRdb on the PCR reads, yielding one entry per CDR3 protein. The table lists about 300,000 distinct CDR3 sequences, 20% to 25% of them singletons, with about 0.79% in the top ten. The sample taken for sequencing was naive CD8+ T cells from blood, with Jurkat cell RNA spiked in. Subset of the sample: FACS-sorted CD8+CD4-CCR7+CD45RA+ naive T cells. Receptors originate from a human donor in good health. Some libraries in this study had Jurkat cell RNA spiked in.

This clonotype has a count of ten or more. This chain uses TRBV6-5 with TRBJ1-2, with D perhaps matching TRBD1 (6 bases). Trimming took 8 bases from V and 5 from J, leaving 18 bases between them. The CDR3 has 14 residues. Per the germline V gene, CDR1 is MNHEY and CDR2 is SVGAGI. Here the CDR3 reads CASGTGSHLYGYTF. CDR3 DNA: TGTGCCAGCGGAACAGGGAGCCATTTATATGGCTACACCTTC.

To note about this clonotype: This may stem from a read error, because a much larger clone lies one nucleotide away. The rearrangement joins TRBV6-2 or TRBV6-3 to TRBJ1-1, with D unclear. Germline assignment: CDR1 MNHEY and CDR2 SVGEGT. The length of the CDR3 is 12 residues. The V and J ends lost 4 bases and 7 bases respectively, with 10 bases between them. The chain's CDR3 is CASSCSVIEAFF. CDR3 DNA: TGTGCCAGCAGTTGCTCAGTGATTGAAGCTTTCTTT.

This chain links TRBV6-5 with TRBJ2-5, with TRBD2 matching 14 bases. The CDR3 length is 16 residues. CDR1 MNHEY and CDR2 SVGAGI come from the germline V gene. J lost 3 bases, V lost 4 bases, and 4 bases had no gene match. The CDR3 spells CASSSPGLAGEETQYF. DNA of the CDR3: TGTGCCAGCAGTTCGCCGGGACTAGCGGGGGAAGAGACCCAGTACTTC.

This clonotype was recorded many times. The chain uses TRBV29-1 and TRBJ2-6; TRBD2 might be the D (6 bases). The CDR3 sequence is 16 residues long. Trimming cost V 2 bases and J 3 bases, with 14 bases left between them. Germline loops: CDR1 SQVTM, CDR2 ANQGSEA. The CDR3 nucleotides are TGCAGCGTTGAACTCTCCGGGGGAGGTGGGGCCAACGTCCTGACTTTC. This gives the protein CSVELSGGGGANVLTF.

As to this clonotype: A much more abundant neighbour one base away suggests this may be a read error. The chain joins TRBV14 to TRBJ2-2; 9 bases map to TRBD1. This CDR3 is built from 19 residues. Germline V lookup: CDR1 SGHDN, CDR2 FVKESK. V lost 0 bases to trimming and J lost 4 bases; unmatched junction nucleotides: 12. This CDR3 reads CASSQDHGVGQGSTGELFF. The CDR3 DNA follows: TGTGCCAGCAGCCAAGATCATGGTGTTGGACAGGGGAGCACCGGGGAGCTGTTTTTT.

This clonotype showed up just a few times. The chain couples TRBV11-2 to TRBJ2-5; D call uncertain. CDR1 is SGHAT, CDR2 FQNNGV, per germline. V was cut by 4 bases and J by 5 bases, with 11 bases left in between. This CDR3 comprises 13 residues. The CDR3 region has the DNA TGTGCCAGCAGCTCCCGTCTGGGGGAGACCCAGTACTTC. This translates into CASSSRLGETQYF.

This clonotype was counted at least ten times. The rearrangement joins TRBV10-2 to TRBJ2-7; tentatively, D is TRBD1 (6 bases). Between the trimmed V and J ends, which lost 7 bases and 3 bases, there was a span of 13 bases. The germline gives CDR1 WSHSY, CDR2 SAAADI. The CDR3 is 13 residues long. CDR3 nucleotides: TGCGCCAGCACCCGGGACACTGTCTACGAGCAGTACTTC. As protein: CASTRDTVYEQYF.

This clonotype was seen only a few times. The junction departs from germline at one end; a sequencing error may be responsible. The rearrangement joins TRBV12-3 or TRBV12-4 to TRBJ2-4; D is possibly TRBD2 (6 bases). CDR3 length: 16 amino acids. CDR3 sequence reads: CASSLTDELAKNIQHF. The DNA for the CDR3 is TGTGCCAGCAGCCTGACAGACGAACTAGCCAAAAACATTCAGCACTTC.

This clonotype was detected many times. This sequence joins TRBV24-1 and TRBJ1-5; D may be TRBD1 (6 bases). The CDR3 is 20 residues long. The V end was cut by 1 base, the J end by 1 base, with 22 bases between. The germline V gene encodes CDR1 KGHDR and CDR2 SFDVKD. CDR3: CATSDFWTDPLLLSNQPQHF. CDR3 DNA: TGTGCCACCAGTGATTTCTGGACAGATCCCTTGTTGCTGAGCAATCAGCCCCAGCATTTT.

This clonotype showed up many times. The rearrangement uses TRBV30 and TRBJ2-7; possibly TRBD1 for D (7 bases). CDR3 length equals 12 residues. Looked up from germline, CDR1 is GTSNPN and CDR2 is SVGIG (reference sequence). The chain's CDR3 is CASTRGAYEQYF. The CDR3 region has the DNA TGTGCTTCCACCAGGGGGGCCTACGAGCAGTACTTC.

This chain uses TRBV5-5 with TRBJ1-6, with D uncertain. This CDR3 has 13 amino acids. V gave up 1 base and J gave up 9 bases, with 8 bases separating them. In germline, CDR1 is SGHKS, CDR2 YYEKEE (reference sequence). This chain's CDR3 is CASSLWLGSPLHF. CDR3 in DNA: TGTGCCAGCAGCTTGTGGCTCGGTTCACCCCTCCACTTT. The full variable domain, rest sourced from reference TRBV5-5 and TRBJ1-6, is DAGVTQSPTHLIKTRGQQVTLRCSPISGHKSVSWYQQVLGQGPQFIFQYYEKEERGRGNFPDRFSARQFPNYSSELNVNALLLGDSALYLCASSLWLGSPLHFGNGTRLTVT.

As to this clonotype: This may be a read error: a much more frequent sequence differs by one nucleotide. The chain joins TRBV5-1 to TRBJ2-5; tentative D call: TRBD2 (5 bases). Germline V gene lookup returns CDR1 SGHRS and CDR2 YFSETQ. This CDR3 spans 17 amino acids. Trimming cost V 0 bases and J 9 bases, with 24 bases left between them. In DNA, the CDR3 is TGCGCCAGCAGCTTGGCTATATTAGGCCCTACCTCGGAGGCCCAGTACTTC. Encoded protein: CASSLAILGPTSEAQYF.

This clonotype was picked up many times. The chain is built from TRBV6-6 and TRBJ1-5; the D gene is possibly TRBD1 (5 bases). Trimming shortened V by 5 bases and J by 0 bases, and 14 bases separated the two germline ends. The germline CDR1 and CDR2 sequences are MNHNY and SVGAGI (reference sequence). The CDR3 covers 16 residues. CDR3 protein: CASSAGTVLSNQPQHF. In DNA form, the CDR3 reads TGTGCCAGCAGTGCAGGGACGGTTCTTAGCAATCAGCCCCAGCATTTT.

The sample holds a few counts of this clonotype. The CDR3 nucleotides are TGTGCCAGCAGCCACCCGACAGGGGGGGCCTACGAGCAGTACTTC. Protein sequence: CASSHPTGGAYEQYF. The chain combines TRBV7-2 with TRBJ2-7; TRBD1 agrees at 9 bases. The length of the CDR3 is 15 residues. Germline V gene data show CDR1 as SGHTA and CDR2 as FQGNSA. With 5 bases clipped from V and 2 bases from J, the junction kept 7 bases outside the gene matches.

Comments on this clonotype: A single base separates this from a much larger clone, so it may be a read error. The chain combines TRBV2 with TRBJ2-7; 7 nucleotides align to TRBD1. This CDR3 comprises 14 residues. The germline V gene encodes CDR1 SNHLY and CDR2 FYNNEI. The CDR3 sequence: CASREGTAYYEQYF. CDR3 nucleotide sequence: TGTGCCAGCCGTGAGGGGACAGCGTACTACGAGCAGTACTTC.

This clonotype was seen many times. The rearrangement joins TRBV7-6 to TRBJ2-6, with 8 positions matching TRBD1. The CDR3 is made up of 18 amino acids. Germline V gene lookup returns CDR1 SGHVS and CDR2 FNYEAQ. Germline trimming cut 1 base from V and 0 bases from J; bases unmatched to any gene: 5. The chain's CDR3 is CASSLGQGAGSGANVLTF. The CDR3 DNA is TGTGCCAGCAGCTTAGGGCAGGGGGCCGGCTCTGGGGCCAACGTCCTGACTTTC.

This clonotype has at least ten counts. This sequence joins TRBV20-1 and TRBJ2-7; D is possibly TRBD1 (5 bases). Germline CDR1 DFQATT, CDR2 SNEGSKA (reference sequence). This CDR3 contains 14 residues. Trimming removed 1 base at V and 0 bases at J, with 10 bases between. CDR3 nucleotides: TGCAGTGCTAGAGCCGGCAGGGACTCCTACGAGCAGTACTTC. Its protein is CSARAGRDSYEQYF.

J is TRBJ2-3 and V is TRBV28; D is ambiguous. The CDR3 consists of 14 residues. CDR1 and CDR2 (germline): MDHEN, SYDVKM. The V end lost 3 bases, the J end lost 4 bases, and 11 bases lay between the germline ends. CDR3 region: CASSLEIGPDTQYF. CDR3 in DNA: TGTGCCAGCAGTTTGGAGATTGGGCCAGATACGCAGTATTTT.

The table lists this clonotype with a few counts. At one end, the junction sequence differs from germline, possibly due to a read error. The CDR3, as DNA: TGTGCCAGCAGCGACCTGAGTGGTCAGGACCATGAGACCCAGTACTTC. This encodes CASSDLSGQDHETQYF. V is TRBV5-6 and J is TRBJ2-5; D gene unclear. The CDR3 sequence is 16 residues long. Germline values: CDR1 SGHDT, CDR2 YYEEEE.

This clonotype was picked up many times. The chain is built from TRBV5-6 and TRBJ2-3; D may be TRBD1 (5 bases). This CDR3 spans 15 amino acids. V was trimmed by 0 bases and J by 2 bases, leaving 10 bases between them. Per germline, CDR1 SGHDT and CDR2 YYEEEE. CDR3 region: CASSLVRQPTDTQYF. Here the CDR3 DNA reads TGTGCCAGCAGCTTGGTTAGACAGCCCACAGATACGCAGTATTTT.

J is TRBJ2-1 and V is TRBV2; TRBD2 matches 13 bases. The CDR3 consists of 15 residues. Unmatched junction bases numbered 3, after V lost 6 bases and J lost 4 bases. From germline, CDR1 is SNHLY and CDR2 FYNNEI. CDR3 protein: CASRALAGGYNEQFF. The DNA for the CDR3 is TGTGCCAGCAGGGCACTAGCGGGAGGGTACAATGAGCAGTTCTTC.

A note on this clonotype: A clone one base away is much larger, so this may be a read error. The chain uses TRBV4-3 and TRBJ2-7; weak D call: TRBD1 (7 bases). The CDR3 has 16 residues. V dropped 4 bases and J dropped 7 bases, with 23 bases sitting between them. CDR1 LGHNA and CDR2 YSLEER come from the germline V gene. The CDR3 protein is CASSRDGAGGSREQYF. CDR3 DNA sequence: TGCGCCAGCAGCCGAGACGGCGCAGGGGGGTCGAGGGAGCAGTACTTC.

A few counts support this clonotype. The chain carries TRBV19 and TRBJ1-5, with D unclear. Germline CDR1 is LNHDA and CDR2 is SQIVND (reference sequence). Trimming left V 3 bases short and J 4 bases short, with 7 bases between. The CDR3 has 13 residues. The CDR3 coding sequence is TGTGCCAGTAGTATTTCGGGGAATCAGCCCCAGCATTTT. This gives the protein CASSISGNQPQHF.

In the case of this clonotype: A much more abundant neighbour one base away suggests this may be a read error. CDR3 sequence: CASSLRGYSYADTQYF. The CDR3 coding sequence is TGTGCCAGCAGTTTAAGGGGGTACTCGTACGCAGATACGCAGTATTTT. V usage is TRBV27 and J usage is TRBJ2-3, with TRBD1 as a possible D gene (6 bases). Trimming left V 2 bases short and J 4 bases short, with 16 bases between. In germline, CDR1 is MNHEY, CDR2 SMNVEV (reference sequence). The CDR3 has 16 residues.

The chain has TRBV19 and TRBJ1-2; 10 nucleotides line up with TRBD1. CDR3 length equals 16 residues. The ends lost 8 bases at V and 2 bases at J; junction bases unmatched: 11. Per the germline V gene, CDR1 is LNHDA and CDR2 is SQIVND (reference sequence). The CDR3 is CASGVRQGARNYGYTF. As DNA, the CDR3 is TGTGCCAGTGGTGTCAGACAGGGGGCGCGGAACTATGGCTACACCTTC.

This clonotype was counted many times. The chain carries TRBV5-1 and TRBJ2-7; TRBD2 matches 10 bases. V gave up 3 bases and J gave up 3 bases; unmatched junction bases: 15. Germline V CDR1 and CDR2: SGHRS, YFSETQ. CDR3 size: 18 residues. CDR3 region: CASSSTELAGFGDYEQYF. The CDR3 DNA follows: TGCGCCAGCAGCTCCACGGAACTAGCGGGGTTTGGGGACTACGAGCAGTACTTC.

The table lists this clonotype with many counts. The chain combines TRBV28 with TRBJ2-3; 10 nucleotides agree with TRBD2. Germline CDR1 reads MDHEN; CDR2 reads SYDVKM. The trim removed 4 bases at V and 3 bases at J, leaving 4 bases unmatched. The CDR3 covers 15 residues. CDR3 sequence: CASSSSGSSTDTQYF. Written as DNA, the CDR3 is TGTGCCAGCAGTTCTAGCGGGAGCTCGACAGATACGCAGTATTTT.